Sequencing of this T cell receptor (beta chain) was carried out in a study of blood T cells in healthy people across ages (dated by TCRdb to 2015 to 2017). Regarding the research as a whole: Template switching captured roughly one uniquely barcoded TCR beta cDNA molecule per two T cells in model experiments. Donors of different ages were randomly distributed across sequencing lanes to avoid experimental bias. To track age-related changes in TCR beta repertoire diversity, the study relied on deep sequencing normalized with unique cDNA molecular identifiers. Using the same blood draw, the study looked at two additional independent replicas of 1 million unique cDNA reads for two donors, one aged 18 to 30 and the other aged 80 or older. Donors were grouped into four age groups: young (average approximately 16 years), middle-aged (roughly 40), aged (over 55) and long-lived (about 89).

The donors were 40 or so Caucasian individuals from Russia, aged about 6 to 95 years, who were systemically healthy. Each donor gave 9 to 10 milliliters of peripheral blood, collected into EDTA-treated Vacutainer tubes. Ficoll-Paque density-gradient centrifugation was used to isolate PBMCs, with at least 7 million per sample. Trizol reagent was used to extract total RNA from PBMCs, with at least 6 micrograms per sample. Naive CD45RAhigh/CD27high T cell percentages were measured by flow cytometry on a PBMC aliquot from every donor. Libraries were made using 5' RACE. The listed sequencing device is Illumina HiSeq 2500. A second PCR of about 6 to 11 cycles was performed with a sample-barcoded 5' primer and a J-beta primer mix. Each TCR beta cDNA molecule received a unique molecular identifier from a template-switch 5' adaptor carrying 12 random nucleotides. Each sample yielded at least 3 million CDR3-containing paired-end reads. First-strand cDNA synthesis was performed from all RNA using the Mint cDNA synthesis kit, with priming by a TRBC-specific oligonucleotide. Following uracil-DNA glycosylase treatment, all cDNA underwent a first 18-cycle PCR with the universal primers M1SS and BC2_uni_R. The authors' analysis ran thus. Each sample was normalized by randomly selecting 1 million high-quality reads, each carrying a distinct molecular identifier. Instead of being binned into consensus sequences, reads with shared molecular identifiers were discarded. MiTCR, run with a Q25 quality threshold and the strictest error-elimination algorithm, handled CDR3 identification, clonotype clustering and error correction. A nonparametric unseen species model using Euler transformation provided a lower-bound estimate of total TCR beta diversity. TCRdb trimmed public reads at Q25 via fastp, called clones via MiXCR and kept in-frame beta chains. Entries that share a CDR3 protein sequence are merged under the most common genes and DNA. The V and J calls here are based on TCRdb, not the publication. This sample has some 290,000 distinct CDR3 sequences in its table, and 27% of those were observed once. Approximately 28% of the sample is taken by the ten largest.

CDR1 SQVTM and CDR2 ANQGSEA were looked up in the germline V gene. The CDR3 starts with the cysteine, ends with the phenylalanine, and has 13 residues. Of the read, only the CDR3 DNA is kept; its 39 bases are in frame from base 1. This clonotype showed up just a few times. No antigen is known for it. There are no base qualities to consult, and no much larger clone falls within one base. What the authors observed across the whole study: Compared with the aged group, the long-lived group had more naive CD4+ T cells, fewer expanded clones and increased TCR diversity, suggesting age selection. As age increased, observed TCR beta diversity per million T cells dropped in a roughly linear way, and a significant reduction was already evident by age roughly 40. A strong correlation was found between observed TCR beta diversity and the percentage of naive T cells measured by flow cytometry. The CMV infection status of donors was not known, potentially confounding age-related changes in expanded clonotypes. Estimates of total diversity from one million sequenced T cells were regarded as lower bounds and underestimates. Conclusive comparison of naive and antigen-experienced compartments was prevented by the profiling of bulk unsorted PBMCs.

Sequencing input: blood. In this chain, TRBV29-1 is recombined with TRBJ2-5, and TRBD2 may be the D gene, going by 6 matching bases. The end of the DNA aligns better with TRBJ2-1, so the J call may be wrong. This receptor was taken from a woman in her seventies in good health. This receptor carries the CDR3 CSVGFGGPSEQFF. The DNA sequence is TGCAGCGTTGGGTTCGGAGGGCCGAGTGAGCAGTTCTTC.